Included here is one TCR beta chain sequence, with context. This entry belongs to a study of blood T cell repertoires in COVID-19. Overall study context: The study drew acute and convalescent COVID-19 samples from the United States, Italy and Spain. T cells, B-cell-depleted T cells, or PBMCs provided the cDNA or gDNA that served as material.

The germline gives CDR1 SGHTA, CDR2 FQGNSA. The ends lost 2 bases at V and 6 bases at J; junction bases unmatched: 6. CDR3 length equals 14 residues. Original methodology: Amplification from reference gene primers served as the basis for estimated nucleated cell counts. The repertoire was sequenced with immunoSEQ multiplex PCR; TCRdb's copy has only in-frame clones and lacks some. That table supplies the V and J calls and clone size; D and trimming were determined from the DNA. The table has fewer than 250,000 clones, around 90% seen once. The sequence derives from a man aged 60-69 years who had recovered from COVID-19. This sequence joins TRBV7-2 and TRBJ2-7; 8 bases fit TRBD1. Sequenced: peripheral blood. CDR3: CASSLQRTGFEQYF. The CDR3 coding sequence is TGTGCCAGCAGCTTACAGAGGACAGGGTTCGAGCAGTACTTC.